The 22 T cell receptor beta chains in this list originate from one sample, sequenced in a study of blood T cell repertoires in COVID-19. Libraries were prepared by immunoSEQ multiplex PCR; TCRdb keeps only in-frame clonotypes and omits some of them. The data show some 240,000 clones, around 86% seen once. Sequenced input: PBMCs or T cells enriched from blood (not recorded which). The source of these receptors is a woman in her thirties or forties with acute COVID-19.

This clone was seen more than once but under ten times. V is TRBV30 and J is TRBJ1-2; 7 nucleotides line up with TRBD1. The trim removed 3 bases at V and 8 bases at J, leaving 6 bases unmatched. The CDR3 length is 12 residues. Per the germline V gene, CDR1 is GTSNPN and CDR2 is SVGIG (reference sequence). DNA of the CDR3: TGTGCCTGGAGACTCAAAGGGGGCGGCTACACCTTC. Protein product: CAWRLKGGGYTF. The whole variable domain, filled in from reference TRBV30 and TRBJ1-2, reads SQTIHQWPATLVQPVGSPLSLECTVEGTSNPNLYWYRQAAGRGLQLLFYSVGIGQISSEVPQNLSASRPQDRQFILSSKKLLLSDSGFYLCAWRLKGGGYTFGSGTRLTVV.

The chain is built from TRBV19 and TRBJ2-7, with D maybe TRBD1 (6 bases). V dropped 1 base and J dropped 3 bases, with 10 bases sitting between them. CDR1 is LNHDA and CDR2 is SQIVND in the germline V gene (reference sequence). CDR3 size: 14 residues. The CDR3 nucleotides read TGTGCCAGTAGTATAGTTGGACAGAACTACGAGCAGTACTTC. Encoded protein: CASSIVGQNYEQYF.

The rearrangement joins TRBV20-1 to TRBJ2-7, with D unresolved. From germline, CDR1 is DFQATT and CDR2 SNEGSKA (reference sequence). CDR3 length equals 10 residues. CDR3 nucleotide sequence: TGCACCGGTTTGTCCTACGAGCAGTACTTC. Encoded protein: CTGLSYEQYF.

The rearrangement links TRBV11-1 to TRBJ2-5; 8 bases line up with TRBD2. V lost 4 bases to trimming and J lost 3 bases; unmatched junction nucleotides: 7. The CDR3 totals 15 residues. Germline-derived CDR1 and CDR2 are SGHAT and FQDESV (reference sequence). The CDR3 coding sequence is TGTGCCAGCAGCTCAGCTAGCGGGTGGGAAGAGACCCAGTACTTC. Its protein is CASSSASGWEETQYF. Together with reference TRBV11-1 and TRBJ2-5, the CDR3 gives the full variable domain: EAEVAQSPRYKITEKSQAVAFWCDPISGHATLYWYRQILGQGPELLVQFQDESVVDDSQLPKDRFSAERLKGVDSTLKIQPAELGDSAMYLCASSSASGWEETQYFGPGTRLLVL.

The chain uses TRBV6-5 and TRBJ2-7, with D perhaps TRBD1 (6 bases). The CDR3 totals 13 residues. The germline V and J ends were trimmed by 10 bases and 3 bases, with 16 bases remaining between them. CDR1 and CDR2 from the germline V gene are MNHEY and SVGAGI. CDR3 sequence: CATLGAGVYEQYF. For the CDR3, the DNA is TGTGCCACCCTCGGAGCAGGGGTCTACGAGCAGTACTTC.

The genes are TRBV11-2 and TRBJ2-5; 8 bases are shared with TRBD2. The CDR3 has 15 amino acids. Germline CDR1 SGHAT, CDR2 FQNNGV. V trimming: 1 base; J trimming: 4 bases; junction bases outside the gene matches: 5. In DNA, the CDR3 is TGTGCCAGCAGCTTAGGCGTTAGCGGGGTAGAGACCCAGTACTTC. Translation: CASSLGVSGVETQYF. Full variable domain (rest looked up from reference TRBV11-2 and TRBJ2-5): EAGVAQSPRYKIIEKRQSVAFWCNPISGHATLYWYQQILGQGPKLLIQFQNNGVVDDSQLPKDRFSAERLKGVDSTLKIQPAKLEDSAVYLCASSLGVSGVETQYFGPGTRLLVL.

This clone appeared once. This chain links TRBV19 with TRBJ2-1; 12 bases map to TRBD2. The CDR3 is 16 residues long. CDR1 is LNHDA and CDR2 is SQIVND in the germline V gene (reference sequence). The trim removed 6 bases at V and 8 bases at J, leaving 11 bases unmatched. The CDR3 protein is CASSQTSGRRQDEQFF. For the CDR3, the DNA is TGTGCCAGTAGCCAGACTAGCGGGAGAAGGCAGGATGAGCAGTTCTTC.

The chain employs TRBV5-1 and TRBJ1-1; TRBD1 matches 9 bases. The CDR3 runs to 15 residues. Germline CDR1 and CDR2: SGHRS and YFSETQ. V dropped 4 bases and J dropped 1; count of bases not matched to a gene: 5. CDR3 amino acids: CASSEQGAPNTEAFF. The DNA of the CDR3 is TGCGCCAGCAGCGAACAGGGGGCTCCGAACACTGAAGCTTTCTTT.

This clone was counted once. V usage is TRBV11-3 and J usage is TRBJ2-1; possibly TRBD1 for D (5 bases). The V gene's germline CDR1 is SGHNT and CDR2 YENEEA. V was shortened by 4 bases and J by 7 bases, with 17 bases between the two germline ends. The CDR3 loop spans 15 amino acids. The CDR3 sequence: CASSSNAGQLNEQFF. The CDR3 DNA is TGTGCCAGCAGCTCCAACGCAGGACAATTAAATGAGCAGTTCTTC.

The V call is TRBV9, the J call TRBJ2-2; 12 nucleotides match TRBD2. The V and J ends lost 4 bases and 2 bases, in that order; junction bases with no gene match: 15. CDR1 is SGDLS, CDR2 YYNGEE, per germline. This CDR3 comprises 20 residues. CDR3 DNA sequence: TGTGCCAGCAGCTTCGGACTAGCGGGGAGGCTCAACGTTAACACCGGGGAGCTGTTTTTT. Protein product: CASSFGLAGRLNVNTGELFF. Supplemented by reference TRBV9 and TRBJ2-2, the full variable domain reads DSGVTQTPKHLITATGQRVTLRCSPRSGDLSVYWYQQSLDQGLQFLIQYYNGEERAKGNILERFSAQQFPDLHSELNLSSLELGDSALYFCASSFGLAGRLNVNTGELFFGEGSRLTVL.

The CDR3: CASSEKAGEGETQYF. In DNA form, the CDR3 reads TGTGCCAGCAGTGAAAAGGCGGGAGAGGGGGAGACCCAGTACTTC. The V call is TRBV25-1, the J call TRBJ2-5, with 7 positions matching TRBD2. Germline assignment: CDR1 MGHDK and CDR2 SYGVNS. The CDR3 is 15 residues long. V lost 2 bases and J lost 5; bases outside the gene matches: 8.

This chain uses TRBV19 with TRBJ1-2; 11 nucleotides match TRBD1. CDR1 and CDR2 from the germline V gene are LNHDA and SQIVND (reference sequence). This CDR3 has 14 amino acids. V shed 5 bases and J 7 bases; nucleotides not matched to a gene: 6. The CDR3 region has the DNA TGTGCCAGTAGTCCAGGACAGGGGGCGACTGGCTACACCTTC. The encoded protein is CASSPGQGATGYTF.

The DNA for the CDR3 is TGTGCCAGTATTACGAACAGGGGGCGCGAGGATGGCTACACCTTC. Translated: CASITNRGREDGYTF. This rearrangement joins TRBV19 to TRBJ1-2; 9 nucleotides align to TRBD1. The trim removed 7 bases at V and 6 bases at J, leaving 12 bases unmatched. CDR1 is LNHDA and CDR2 is SQIVND in the germline V gene (reference sequence). CDR3 length: 15 amino acids.

V gene TRBV7-8 combines with J gene TRBJ2-7; tentatively, D is TRBD2 (5 bases). The ends were cut back, 5 bases at V and 1 base at J, with 15 bases in the middle. Germline V gene lookup returns CDR1 SGHVS and CDR2 FQNEAQ. The CDR3 extends over 15 amino acids. The CDR3 region is CASSDKSGSSYEQYF. In DNA form, the CDR3 reads TGTGCCAGCAGCGACAAAAGCGGCAGTTCCTACGAGCAGTACTTC.

This chain uses TRBV19 with TRBJ2-5; tentative D call: TRBD2 (6 bases). From germline, CDR1 is LNHDA and CDR2 SQIVND (reference sequence). The germline V and J ends were trimmed by 0 bases and 10 bases, with 21 bases remaining between them. The CDR3 has 16 residues. CDR3 coding DNA: TGTGCCAGTAGTATAGATCCGGGACTCCCGGGCTCGAGCCAGTACTTC. It yields the protein CASSIDPGLPGSSQYF.

This sequence joins TRBV3-1 (or the pseudogene TRBV3-2) and TRBJ2-7; possible D gene TRBD2, 5 bases. The CDR3 runs 14 residues. V was clipped by 2 bases and J by 0 bases, with 8 bases between them. Germline V gives CDR1 LGHDT, CDR2 YNNKEL (reference sequence). The CDR3 sequence is CASSQSRDSYEQYF. As DNA, the CDR3 is TGTGCCAGCAGCCAAAGTCGGGACTCCTACGAGCAGTACTTC.

The chain is built from TRBV30 and TRBJ2-1; D ambiguous. Per the germline V gene, CDR1 is GTSNPN and CDR2 is SVGIG (reference sequence). This CDR3 spans 11 amino acids. Trimming removed 3 bases at V and 6 bases at J, with 6 bases between. The CDR3 reads CAWRRSNEQFF. In nucleotides, the CDR3 is TGTGCCTGGAGACGCAGCAATGAGCAGTTCTTC.

The count of this clone is one. This chain connects TRBV9 to TRBJ2-1; 9 bases line up with TRBD2. The CDR3 loop spans 15 amino acids. Germline CDR1 SGDLS, CDR2 YYNGEE. V was pared by 4 bases and J by 9 bases, with 11 bases of the junction left unmatched. CDR3 residues: CASSPFSGSRGEQFF. DNA of the CDR3: TGTGCCAGCAGCCCTTTTAGCGGGAGTAGGGGTGAGCAGTTCTTC. The full variable domain, in which reference TRBV9 and TRBJ2-1 provide the parts outside the CDR3, is DSGVTQTPKHLITATGQRVTLRCSPRSGDLSVYWYQQSLDQGLQFLIQYYNGEERAKGNILERFSAQQFPDLHSELNLSSLELGDSALYFCASSPFSGSRGEQFFGPGTRLTVL.

The V and J genes are TRBV28 and TRBJ1-4, with a possible D match to TRBD1 (6 bases). Germline V lookup: CDR1 MDHEN, CDR2 SYDVKM. The V end was cut by 5 bases, the J end by 3 bases, with 13 bases between. CDR3 length: 15 amino acids. In DNA, the CDR3 is TGTGCCAGCAGTCCAACAGGGACCGCTAATGAAAAACTGTTTTTT. This sequence encodes CASSPTGTANEKLFF.

This chain joins TRBV19 and TRBJ1-2; unclear D gene. V lost 6 bases, J lost 2 bases, and 7 bases lay in between. The CDR3 is made up of 12 amino acids. Germline V gene lookup returns CDR1 LNHDA and CDR2 SQIVND (reference sequence). The CDR3, as DNA: TGTGCCAGTAGGGAGACCAACTATGGCTACACCTTC. Its translation is CASRETNYGYTF. The full variable domain, rest sourced from reference TRBV19 and TRBJ1-2, is DGGITQSPKYLFRKEGQNVTLSCEQNLNHDAMYWYRQDPGQGLRLIYYSQIVNDFQKGDIAEGYSVSREKKESFPLTVTSAQKNPTAFYLCASRETNYGYTFGSGTRLTVV.

This rearrangement joins TRBV28 to TRBJ1-2; D uncertain. The ends were cut back, 4 bases at V and 4 bases at J, with 13 bases in the middle. There are 14 residues in the CDR3. CDR1 and CDR2 (germline): MDHEN, SYDVKM. The CDR3 loop is CASSSWDSSYGYTF. Written as DNA, the CDR3 is TGTGCCAGCAGTTCATGGGATTCTAGCTATGGCTACACCTTC.

The chain combines TRBV11-3 with TRBJ1-1, with D hard to call. In germline, CDR1 is SGHNT, CDR2 YENEEA. Trimming cost V 1 base and J 0 bases, with 9 bases left between them. There are 15 residues in the CDR3. The CDR3 sequence is CASSLVGFMNTEAFF. CDR3 bases: TGTGCCAGCAGCTTAGTCGGGTTCATGAACACTGAAGCTTTCTTT.